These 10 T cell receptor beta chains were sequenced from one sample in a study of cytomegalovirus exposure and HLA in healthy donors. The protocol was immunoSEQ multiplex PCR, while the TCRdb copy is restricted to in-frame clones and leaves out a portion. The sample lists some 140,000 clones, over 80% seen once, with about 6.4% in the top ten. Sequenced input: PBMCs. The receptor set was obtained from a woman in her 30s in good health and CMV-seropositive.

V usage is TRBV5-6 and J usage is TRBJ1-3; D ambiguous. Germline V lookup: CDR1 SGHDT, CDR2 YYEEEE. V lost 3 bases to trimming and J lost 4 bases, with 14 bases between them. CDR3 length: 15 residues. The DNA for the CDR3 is TGTGCCAGCAGCTCTCGCTTAGGGAGAGGAAACACCATATATTTT. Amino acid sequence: CASSSRLGRGNTIYF. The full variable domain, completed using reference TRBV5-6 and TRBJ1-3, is DAGVTQSPTHLIKTRGQQVTLRCSPKSGHDTVSWYQQALGQGPQFIFQYYEEEERQRGNFPDRFSGHQFPNYSSELNVNALLLGDSALYLCASSSRLGRGNTIYFGEGSWLTVV.

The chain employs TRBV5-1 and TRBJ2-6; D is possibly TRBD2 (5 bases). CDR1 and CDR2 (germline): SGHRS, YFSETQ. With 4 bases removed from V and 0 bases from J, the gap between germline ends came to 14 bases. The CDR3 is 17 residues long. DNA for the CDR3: TGCGCCAGCAGCGAGGGCCCGATCTACTCTGGGGCCAACGTCCTGACTTTC. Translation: CASSEGPIYSGANVLTF. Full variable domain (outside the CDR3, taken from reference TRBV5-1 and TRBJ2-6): KAGVTQTPRYLIKTRGQQVTLSCSPISGHRSVSWYQQTPGQGLQFLFEYFSETQRNKGNFPGRFSGRQFSNSRSEMNVSTLELGDSALYLCASSEGPIYSGANVLTFGAGSRLTVL.

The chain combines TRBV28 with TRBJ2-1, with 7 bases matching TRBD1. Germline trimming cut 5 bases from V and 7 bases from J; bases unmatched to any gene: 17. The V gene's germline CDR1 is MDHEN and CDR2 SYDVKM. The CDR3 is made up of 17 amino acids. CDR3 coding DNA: TGTGCCAGCAGTGGGGAAATCAGGGGGTTAGGGGTAAATGAGCAGTTCTTC. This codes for CASSGEIRGLGVNEQFF.

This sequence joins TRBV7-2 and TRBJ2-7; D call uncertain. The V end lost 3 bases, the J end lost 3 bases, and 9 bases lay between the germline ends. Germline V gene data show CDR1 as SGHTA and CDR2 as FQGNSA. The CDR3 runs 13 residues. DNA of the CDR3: TGTGCCAGCAGCTTTAATTTAAACTACGAGCAGTACTTC. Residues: CASSFNLNYEQYF.

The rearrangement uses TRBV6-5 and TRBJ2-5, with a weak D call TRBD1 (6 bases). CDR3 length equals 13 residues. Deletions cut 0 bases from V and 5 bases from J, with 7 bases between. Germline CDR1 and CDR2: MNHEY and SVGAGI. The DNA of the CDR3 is TGTGCCAGCAGTTACTCGCAGGGGGAGACCCAGTACTTC. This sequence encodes CASSYSQGETQYF.

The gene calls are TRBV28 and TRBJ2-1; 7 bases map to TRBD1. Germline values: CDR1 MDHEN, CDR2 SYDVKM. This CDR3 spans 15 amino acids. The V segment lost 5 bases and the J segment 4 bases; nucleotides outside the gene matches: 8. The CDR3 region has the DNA TGTGCCAGCAGTCAACCCTGGACAGGATACAATGAGCAGTTCTTC. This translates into CASSQPWTGYNEQFF.

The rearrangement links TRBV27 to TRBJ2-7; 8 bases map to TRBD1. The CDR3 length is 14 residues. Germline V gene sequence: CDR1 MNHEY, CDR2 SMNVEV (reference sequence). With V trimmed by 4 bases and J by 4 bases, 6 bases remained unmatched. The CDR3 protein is CASSWSGGNYEQYF. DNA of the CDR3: TGTGCCAGCAGTTGGTCAGGGGGCAATTACGAGCAGTACTTC.

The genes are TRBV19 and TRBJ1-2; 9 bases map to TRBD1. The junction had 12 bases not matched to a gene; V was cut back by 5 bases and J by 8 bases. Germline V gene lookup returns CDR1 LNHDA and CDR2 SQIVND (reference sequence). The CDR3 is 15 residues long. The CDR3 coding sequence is TGTGCCAGTAGTCGGTACTACAGGGGGCGGGAAGGCTACACCTTC. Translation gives CASSRYYRGREGYTF.

The CDR3 region has the DNA TGTGCCACACAGGACAGCTTGGGCACAGATACGCAGTATTTT. Translation gives CATQDSLGTDTQYF. This rearrangement joins TRBV27 to TRBJ2-3; D perhaps matches TRBD1 (6 bases). Looked up from germline, CDR1 is MNHEY and CDR2 is SMNVEV (reference sequence). The CDR3 covers 14 residues. The V gene lost 10 bases and the J gene lost 1 base, with 15 bases spanning the gap.

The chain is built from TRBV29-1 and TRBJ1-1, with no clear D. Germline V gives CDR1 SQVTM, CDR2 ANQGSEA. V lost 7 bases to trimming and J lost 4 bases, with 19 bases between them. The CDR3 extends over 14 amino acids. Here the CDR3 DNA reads TGCAGCGGGATGACCGACCTGGGAGCCACTGAAGCTTTCTTT. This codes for CSGMTDLGATEAFF.